This record concerns one TCR beta chain sequence. Its specificity is unknown. One end of the junction is discordant with germline, which a read error may explain. The PCR used 60 Vbeta and 13 Jbeta primers. As originally analysed: An analysis that came later counted approximately 76 million unique TCR beta chains, roughly 11 million shared. Generated by immunoSEQ multiplex PCR, the TCRdb table keeps only in-frame clones and is missing some. Clone size and V and J calls were adopted from that table, with D and trimming inferred from the DNA. The sample yields about 140,000 clones, 77% seen once. The sample is drawn from a study of cytomegalovirus exposure and HLA in healthy donors. Study in general: Approximately 80 million unique TCRs, all from HLA-typed donors, were included in an early release of the data. Genotyping of more than 300 donors showed that approximately 83% belonged to the Caucasian-associated ancestry cluster.

Study-wide results and limits: For most TCR sequences rarity was the rule, although some public TCRs occurred in many donors.

Input material: PBMCs. The receptor's source is a male donor in good health and CMV-seronegative.

CDR3 residues: CSSSPPPGGRSSYEQYF. DNA of the CDR3: TGTTCCAGCAGCCCCCCCCCGGGCGGGAGGTCCTCCTACGAGCAGTACTTC. The chain has TRBV7-9 and TRBJ2-7; 8 nucleotides align to TRBD2. The length of the CDR3 is 17 residues. Germline CDR1 reads SEHNR; CDR2 reads FQNEAQ (reference sequence).